This passage covers 17 T cell receptor beta chains from one sample sequenced in a study of T cell responses to AZD1222 COVID-19 vaccine. The assay was immunoSEQ multiplex PCR, and TCRdb's table has in-frame clones only and misses some. The data contain 130,000 or so clones, 89% of them singletons. Material: peripheral blood, obtained on day 0 of AZD1222 vaccination. The origin of the receptors is an adult in good health.

The CDR3 DNA reads TGTGCCAGCAGCGTAGCGGGGGGGGCGTTCACTGAAGCTTTCTTT. This encodes CASSVAGGAFTEAFF. The V call is TRBV9, the J call TRBJ1-1, with a weak D call TRBD1 (6 bases). The length of the CDR3 is 15 residues. Trimming cost V 0 bases and J 4 bases, with 13 bases left between them. The V gene's germline CDR1 is SGDLS and CDR2 YYNGEE.

The J gene is TRBJ1-6, the V gene TRBV27, with unresolved D. Germline V gives CDR1 MNHEY, CDR2 SMNVEV (reference sequence). This CDR3 is 14 amino acids long. V lost 10 bases to trimming and J lost 4 bases, with 14 bases between them. Here the CDR3 reads CATQREMYNSPLHF. In DNA form, the CDR3 reads TGTGCCACCCAGCGGGAGATGTATAATTCACCCCTCCACTTT.

In its sample, this clone was seen once. The rearrangement joins TRBV13 to TRBJ1-2; D is undetermined. The CDR3 runs 15 residues. Per germline, CDR1 PRHDT and CDR2 FYEKMQ (reference sequence). Trimming left V 7 bases short and J 0 bases short, with 15 bases between. The CDR3 reads CASTSYKEANYGYTF. In nucleotides, the CDR3 is TGTGCCAGCACCTCGTATAAGGAAGCTAACTATGGCTACACCTTC.

This chain connects TRBV5-6 to TRBJ2-1; maybe TRBD1 (6 bases). Per germline, CDR1 SGHDT and CDR2 YYEEEE. Trimming removed 4 bases from V and 4 bases from J, with 15 bases in between. There are 15 residues in the CDR3. This CDR3 is CASSPRVGQYNEQFF. The CDR3 DNA reads as TGTGCCAGCAGCCCTAGGGTAGGACAGTACAATGAGCAGTTCTTC.

The chain employs TRBV7-3 and TRBJ2-2; D not resolved. CDR3 length: 14 residues. The germline V gene encodes CDR1 SGHTA and CDR2 FQGTGA. Trimming shortened V by 3 bases and J by 1 base, and 6 bases separated the two germline ends. The CDR3 loop reads CASSFGRNTGELFF. Here the CDR3 DNA reads TGTGCCAGCAGCTTCGGCAGGAACACCGGGGAGCTGTTTTTT. The variable domain in full, completed from reference TRBV7-3 and TRBJ2-2, reads GAGVSQTPSNKVTEKGKYVELRCDPISGHTALYWYRQSLGQGPEFLIYFQGTGAADDSGLPNDRFFAVRPEGSVSTLKIQRTERGDSAVYLCASSFGRNTGELFFGEGSRLTVL.

V gene TRBV28 combines with J gene TRBJ1-5, with TRBD1 as a possible D gene (6 bases). This CDR3 spans 15 amino acids. The germline V gene has CDR1 MDHEN and CDR2 SYDVKM. V was clipped by 1 base and J by 7 bases, with 14 bases between them. The CDR3 nucleotides read TGTGCCAGCAGTTTATTTGGAGGGGGAGGACAGCCCCAGCATTTT. Protein product: CASSLFGGGGQPQHF.

The rearrangement joins TRBV4-2 to TRBJ2-7; 10 nucleotides agree with TRBD1. Germline V gene lookup returns CDR1 LGHNA and CDR2 YNFKEQ. J gave up 3 bases and V 3 bases, and 2 bases lay outside the gene matches. The CDR3 is 14 amino acids. The CDR3 protein is CASSQTGGFYEQYF. CDR3 sequence (DNA): TGTGCCAGCAGCCAGACAGGGGGCTTCTACGAGCAGTACTTC.

CDR3 amino acids: CASSPSVRGTQNIQYF. CDR3 DNA sequence: TGTGCCAGCTCACCTAGCGTGAGGGGGACCCAAAACATTCAGTACTTC. J is TRBJ2-4 and V is TRBV18; weak D call: TRBD1 (6 bases). CDR1 and CDR2 from the germline V gene are KGHSH and LQKENI. V shed 3 bases and J shed 5 bases, with 17 bases lying between them. The CDR3 length is 16 residues.

This chain uses TRBV3-1 (or the pseudogene TRBV3-2) with TRBJ2-7; no clear D gene. The V gene lost 6 bases and the J gene lost 0 bases, with 6 bases spanning the gap. The germline gives CDR1 LGHDT, CDR2 YNNKEL (reference sequence). CDR3 length equals 12 residues. DNA of the CDR3: TGTGCCAGCAGTCCCAGCTCCTACGAGCAGTACTTC. Translating it yields CASSPSSYEQYF.

This sequence joins TRBV6-2 or TRBV6-3 and TRBJ2-1; TRBD2 matches at 12 bases. Trimming removed 6 bases from V and 4 bases from J; junction bases left unmatched: 13. The germline gives CDR1 MNHEY, CDR2 SVGEGT. This CDR3 spans 18 amino acids. This CDR3 is CASSPSVTSGGLYNEQFF. The CDR3 DNA sequence: TGTGCCAGCAGCCCGTCGGTGACTAGCGGGGGACTTTACAATGAGCAGTTCTTC.

The chain employs TRBV18 and TRBJ2-7; the D gene is possibly TRBD2 (5 bases). The CDR3 contains 15 residues. V shed 3 bases and J shed 2 bases, with 14 bases lying between them. Germline V gene data show CDR1 as KGHSH and CDR2 as LQKENI. CDR3 amino acids: CASSPTEVTAYEQYF. The CDR3, as DNA: TGTGCCAGCTCACCGACGGAGGTTACTGCCTACGAGCAGTACTTC.

The chain uses TRBV11-3 and TRBJ2-5; a possible D gene is TRBD1 (6 bases). V was cut by 5 bases and J by 2 bases, with 12 bases left in between. CDR1 and CDR2 from the germline V gene are SGHNT and YENEEA. There are 14 residues in the CDR3. The CDR3 DNA reads TGTGCCAGCAGCGAAAGGACAGATCAAGAGACCCAGTACTTC. Translating gives CASSERTDQETQYF. The entire variable domain, with the rest obtained from reference TRBV11-3 and TRBJ2-5, is as follows: EAGVVQSPRYKIIEKKQPVAFWCNPISGHNTLYWYLQNLGQGPELLIRYENEEAVDDSQLPKDRFSAERLKGVDSTLKIQPAELGDSAVYLCASSERTDQETQYFGPGTRLLVL.

The sample holds one count of this clone. The chain combines TRBV4-1 with TRBJ2-3, with a weak D call TRBD2 (6 bases). CDR1 and CDR2 from the germline V gene are MGHRA and YSYEKL. V was pared by 6 bases and J by 7 bases, with 11 bases between. The CDR3 covers 12 residues. CDR3 nucleotides: TGCGCCAGCAGGGACGCGGGGCATACGCAGTATTTT. This gives the protein CASRDAGHTQYF.

The V gene is TRBV28, the J gene TRBJ1-2, with 7 bases that match TRBD1. CDR1 and CDR2 (germline): MDHEN, SYDVKM. Trimming cost V 5 bases and J 4 bases; bases outside gene matches: 4. The CDR3 loop spans 13 amino acids. Here the CDR3 DNA reads TGTGCCAGCAGTCTACAGGGGTTCTATGGCTACACCTTC. It specifies CASSLQGFYGYTF.

The V gene is TRBV29-1, the J gene TRBJ2-5; 9 nucleotides line up with TRBD1. Unmatched junction bases numbered 10, after V lost 7 bases and J lost 1 base. CDR3 size: 15 residues. Germline loops: CDR1 SQVTM, CDR2 ANQGSEA. For the CDR3, the DNA is TGCAGCGCTTCTCCGGGACAGGGTTTCCAAGAGACCCAGTACTTC. Encoded protein: CSASPGQGFQETQYF.

The CDR3 loop reads CASTTYGNSPLHF. DNA of the CDR3: TGTGCCAGCACCACATACGGGAATTCACCCCTCCACTTT. The chain joins TRBV7-9 to TRBJ1-6; no reliable D call. The CDR3 sequence is 13 residues long. Germline V gene data show CDR1 as SEHNR and CDR2 as FQNEAQ (reference sequence). The ends were cut back, 7 bases at V and 7 bases at J, with 11 bases in the middle.

This chain joins TRBV6-6 and TRBJ2-7; 11 bases are shared with TRBD1. The CDR3 loop spans 13 amino acids. Germline V gene data show CDR1 as MNHNY and CDR2 as SVGAGI (reference sequence). J gave up 6 bases and V 6 bases, and 4 bases lay outside the gene matches. DNA for the CDR3: TGTGCCAGCAGGCAGGGACAGGGGGGCGAGCAGTACTTC. Encoded protein: CASRQGQGGEQYF.